This T cell receptor (beta chain) was identified in a study of T cells in tumors and immune-related adverse events (dated by TCRdb to about 2021). Turning to this clone: Its recognized antigen is unknown. No clone much larger than this one lies a single base away; base qualities are absent.

The treatment or condition label, read with the paper, signifies: nivolumab (PD-1 blockade) given before sampling. The DNeasy Blood and Tissue Kit was used to extract DNA from the formalin-fixed paraffin-embedded specimens. The CDR3 starts with the cysteine, ends with the phenylalanine, and has 15 residues. CDR3 DNA only is kept here, 45 bases in frame from base 1. As encoded in the germline V gene, CDR1 is SGHDT while CDR2 is YYEEEE. V and J are trimmed by 4 bases and 4 bases, and the gene matches miss 10 bases of the junction. The TCR beta locus was amplified and sequenced using the immunoSEQ assay, from which bulk TCR Vbeta CDR3 data were obtained. As for the original processing: CDR3s were excluded if they were non-productive, were shorter than 7 amino acids, or did not start with C or end with F/W. Analysis was restricted to specimens with at least 1000 reads, and each clonotype was defined at the amino acid level. Clonality was computed as 1 minus Pielou's evenness. To equalize library sizes, abundance-weighted random subsampling with replacement was performed and repeated 100 times so that 95% confidence intervals could be reported. The Morisita overlap index was used to quantify repertoire overlap, and for each specimen the top 40 clones were checked for overlap with the irAE. Sourced from immuneACCESS, this table was stored by TCRdb with only in-frame sequences that have V and J called. A share of the clones is absent; for the studies checked, an unresolved V gene accounts for under half, and the remainder has no known explanation. D and trimming come from the DNA, and the V and J calls and clone size come from that table. This sample holds 7,900 or so clones; 85% to 95% were observed only once. The ten largest clones represent 2.2% of the sample.

Material: lymph node tissue, obtained from a patient treated with anti-PD-1 therapy. The TCR originated in a female donor with metastatic renal cell carcinoma. The chain employs TRBV5-6 and TRBJ1-2, with 7 middle bases fitting TRBD1. CDR3 protein: CASSPRTGRTYGYTF. Read as DNA, the sequence is TGTGCCAGCAGCCCTCGGACAGGAAGAACCTATGGCTACACCTTC.